This T cell receptor beta chain emerged from a study of immune evolution from preneoplasia to lung adenocarcinoma. Between the mid-2010s and the late 2010s, patients underwent resection in Japan or China. The CDR3 length is 15 residues. Trimming removed 3 bases at V and 2 bases at J, with 11 bases between. Per germline, CDR1 SGHDN and CDR2 FVKESK. Here immunoSEQ multiplex PCR was the method, and the copy in TCRdb shows in-frame clones only, minus some. The table lists some 7,000 clones, roughly three quarters of them singletons, with approximately 6.6% in the top ten. V and J are TRBV14 and TRBJ2-4; D remains unclear. The sequencing input was FFPE adjacent normal lung tissue. The clonotype was recovered from a person aged 60-79 years with lung adenocarcinoma. CDR3 region: CASSHFRTTKNIQYF. In DNA form, the CDR3 reads TGTGCCAGCAGCCATTTTCGGACGACCAAAAACATTCAGTACTTC.